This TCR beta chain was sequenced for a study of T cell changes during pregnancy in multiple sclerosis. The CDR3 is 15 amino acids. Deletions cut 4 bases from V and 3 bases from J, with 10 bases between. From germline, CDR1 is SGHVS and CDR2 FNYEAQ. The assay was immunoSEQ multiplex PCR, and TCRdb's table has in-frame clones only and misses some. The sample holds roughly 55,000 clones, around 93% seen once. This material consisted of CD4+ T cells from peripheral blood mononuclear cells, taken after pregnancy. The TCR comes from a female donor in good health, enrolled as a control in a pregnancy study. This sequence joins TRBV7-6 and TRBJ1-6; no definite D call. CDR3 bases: TGTGCCAGCAGCTCGAGGTCTAACTATAATTCACCCCTCCACTTT. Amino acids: CASSSRSNYNSPLHF.